Listed here are 8 T cell receptor beta chains from one sample, sequenced in a study of blood T cell repertoires in COVID-19. TCRdb's copy holds only in-frame clones and misses some; the assay was immunoSEQ multiplex PCR. Of 290,000 or so clones in the sample, 87% were seen once. The sequencing sample was made of peripheral blood. The receptors come from a man between 18 and 29 years old with active or convalescent COVID-19.

V is TRBV19 and J is TRBJ1-2, with TRBD1 matching 7 bases. The J segment lost 0 bases and the V segment lost 6 bases, leaving 10 bases of the junction unmatched. Looked up from germline, CDR1 is LNHDA and CDR2 is SQIVND (reference sequence). This CDR3 has 16 amino acids. The DNA of the CDR3 is TGTGCCAGTAGCCCGAACCCGGGACAGCCTAACTATGGCTACACCTTC. This gives the protein CASSPNPGQPNYGYTF.

The V gene is TRBV7-8, the J gene TRBJ2-7; maybe TRBD2 (6 bases). Germline values: CDR1 SGHVS, CDR2 FQNEAQ. The V end was cut by 5 bases, the J end by 5 bases, with 16 bases between. The CDR3 extends over 14 amino acids. CDR3 bases: TGTGCCAGCAGCCCCGGGACTTATCGGCACGAGCAGTACTTC. The encoded protein is CASSPGTYRHEQYF.

The genes are TRBV11-3 and TRBJ2-5; possibly TRBD1 for D (8 bases). Germline CDR1 SGHNT, CDR2 YENEEA. This CDR3 is 14 amino acids long. Trimming removed 5 bases from V and 4 bases from J, with 14 bases in between. CDR3 in DNA: TGTGCCAGCAGCCCTAACAGGGGGGGAGAGACCCAGTACTTC. Amino acid sequence: CASSPNRGGETQYF.

The J gene is TRBJ2-4, the V gene TRBV19, with TRBD1 matching 7 bases. Germline V gene data show CDR1 as LNHDA and CDR2 as SQIVND (reference sequence). The CDR3 runs to 12 residues. J gave up 6 bases and V 8 bases, and 4 bases lay outside the gene matches. CDR3 sequence reads: CASWDRTNIQYF. The CDR3 nucleotides are TGTGCCAGTTGGGACAGAACAAACATTCAGTACTTC.

The chain carries TRBV5-1 and TRBJ1-1; 8 positions match TRBD1. V lost 1 base and J lost 5; bases outside the gene matches: 4. This CDR3 has 14 residues. Germline V gene sequence: CDR1 SGHRS, CDR2 YFSETQ. The CDR3 region is CASSLFRGLTEAFF. CDR3 in DNA: TGCGCCAGCAGCTTGTTCAGGGGGCTTACTGAAGCTTTCTTT.

The chain carries TRBV5-6 and TRBJ1-2, with no clear D. Trimming pared 2 bases from V and 5 bases from J, leaving 7 bases between. The length of the CDR3 is 12 residues. Germline CDR1 SGHDT, CDR2 YYEEEE. The CDR3 DNA reads as TGTGCCAGCAGCTTTTGGCATTATGGCTACACCTTC. Translation gives CASSFWHYGYTF. Full variable domain (outside the CDR3, taken from reference TRBV5-6 and TRBJ1-2): DAGVTQSPTHLIKTRGQQVTLRCSPKSGHDTVSWYQQALGQGPQFIFQYYEEEERQRGNFPDRFSGHQFPNYSSELNVNALLLGDSALYLCASSFWHYGYTFGSGTRLTVV.

The chain's CDR3 is CATSGGRRDNEQFF. The CDR3 coding sequence is TGTGCCACCAGCGGAGGTAGGAGGGACAATGAGCAGTTCTTC. The chain combines TRBV15 with TRBJ2-1; a possible D gene is TRBD2 (6 bases). The CDR3 totals 14 residues. The germline CDR1 and CDR2 sequences are LNHNV and YYDKDF (reference sequence). V lost 5 bases to trimming and J lost 5 bases, with 13 bases between them.

To note about this clone: This CDR3 is also generated by other DNA sequences in the sample. The V and J genes are TRBV3-1 (or the pseudogene TRBV3-2) and TRBJ2-7; 13 nucleotides line up with TRBD2. CDR3 length equals 15 residues. The V and J ends lost 1 base and 3 bases, in that order; junction bases with no gene match: 0. CDR1 is LGHDT and CDR2 is YNNKEL in the germline V gene (reference sequence). CDR3 in DNA: TGTGCCAGCAGCCAAGGACTAGCGGGAGGCTACGAGCAGTACTTC. It yields the protein CASSQGLAGGYEQYF.